One and the same sample provided the 30 T cell receptor beta chains below, sequenced in a study of blood T cell repertoires in COVID-19. TCRdb keeps only in-frame clones here, not all; method: immunoSEQ multiplex PCR. This sample yields a few hundred thousand clones, of which around 89% are seen a single time; approximately 16% belongs to the top ten. The material sequenced was PBMCs or T cells enriched from blood (not recorded which). Every receptor here comes from a man aged 30 to 39 who had been exposed to COVID-19.

The J gene is TRBJ2-1, the V gene TRBV4-3, with D perhaps matching TRBD2 (5 bases). This CDR3 is 18 amino acids long. Trimming stripped 0 bases from V and 7 bases from J, with 22 bases between. The germline CDR1 and CDR2 sequences are LGHNA and YSLEER. CDR3: CASSQDATLGRSSNEQFF. The CDR3 DNA reads TGCGCCAGCAGCCAAGATGCCACCCTGGGGAGAAGTAGTAATGAGCAGTTCTTC.

This clone was detected once. The gene calls are TRBV21-1 and TRBJ2-7; the table's D gene call, TRBD1, was not cross checked with the DNA. TRBV21-1 is a documented pseudogene. CDR3 size: 17 residues. The CDR3 loop reads CASSCHSRDTYSYEQYF. Here the CDR3 DNA reads TGTGCCAGCAGCTGTCACTCCCGGGACACCTACTCCTACGAGCAGTACTTC.

This chain uses TRBV5-1 with TRBJ1-5; a possible D gene is TRBD1 (6 bases). The V and J ends lost 0 bases and 8 bases respectively, with 15 bases between them. From germline, CDR1 is SGHRS and CDR2 YFSETQ. The CDR3 has 15 residues. CDR3 in DNA: TGCGCCAGCAGCTTGGCCGCGGGGGGCACGGAGCCCCAGCATTTT. Its protein product is CASSLAAGGTEPQHF. The entire variable domain, with the rest obtained from reference TRBV5-1 and TRBJ1-5, is as follows: KAGVTQTPRYLIKTRGQQVTLSCSPISGHRSVSWYQQTPGQGLQFLFEYFSETQRNKGNFPGRFSGRQFSNSRSEMNVSTLELGDSALYLCASSLAAGGTEPQHFGDGTRLSIL.

The chain has TRBV5-4 and TRBJ2-7, with 8 bases fitting TRBD1. Losses at the gene ends were 4 bases for V and 2 bases for J; bases not matched to a gene: 8. The germline CDR1 and CDR2 sequences are SGHNT and YYREEE (reference sequence). This CDR3 has 15 residues. The CDR3 DNA follows: TGTGCCAGCAGCATTTTAGGGACAGGCCCCTACGAGCAGTACTTC. Translated, it gives CASSILGTGPYEQYF.

V usage is TRBV25-1 and J usage is TRBJ2-5, with 7 bases fitting TRBD1. Germline trimming cut 5 bases from V and 1 base from J; bases unmatched to any gene: 4. The CDR3 runs 14 residues. CDR1 MGHDK and CDR2 SYGVNS come from the germline V gene. CDR3 amino acids: CASSSRDSQETQYF. The CDR3 nucleotides read TGTGCCAGCAGTTCCCGGGACAGCCAAGAGACCCAGTACTTC.

The count of this clone is one. The genes are TRBV11-2 and TRBJ2-7, with D possibly being TRBD2 (7 bases). This CDR3 region has 11 residues. V lost 3 bases and J 12 bases, leaving 12 bases between the germline ends. Germline loops: CDR1 SGHAT, CDR2 FQNNGV. CDR3 amino acids: CASSFSGEGYF. The DNA for the CDR3 is TGTGCCAGCAGCTTTTCAGGGGAGGGGTACTTC. Together with reference TRBV11-2 and TRBJ2-7, the CDR3 gives the full variable domain: EAGVAQSPRYKIIEKRQSVAFWCNPISGHATLYWYQQILGQGPKLLIQFQNNGVVDDSQLPKDRFSAERLKGVDSTLKIQPAKLEDSAVYLCASSFSGEGYFGPGTRLTVT.

This chain uses TRBV5-1 with TRBJ1-1; possible D gene TRBD1, 5 bases. Germline V lookup: CDR1 SGHRS, CDR2 YFSETQ. The CDR3 is 11 amino acids. V lost 4 bases, J lost 6 bases, and 7 bases lay in between. The CDR3 sequence: CASSTGAEAFF. As DNA, the CDR3 is TGCGCCAGCAGCACGGGGGCTGAAGCTTTCTTT.

This clone came up once. This sequence joins TRBV11-2 and TRBJ1-1; TRBD1 is a possible D gene (5 bases). Germline V gene data show CDR1 as SGHAT and CDR2 as FQNNGV. Trimming shortened V by 4 bases and J by 10 bases, and 16 bases separated the two germline ends. The CDR3 loop spans 13 amino acids. CDR3 in amino acids: CASSSGAGSAAFF. The DNA for the CDR3 is TGTGCCAGCAGCTCTGGGGCGGGGTCGGCAGCTTTCTTT.

DNA of the CDR3: TGTGCCATCAGTGATGGCCGGCGGCAGGAGGGATCTCAGCCCCAGCATTTT. Its protein product is CAISDGRRQEGSQPQHF. The chain uses TRBV10-3 and TRBJ1-5; no clear D gene. V lost 3 bases to trimming and J lost 6 bases, with 21 bases between them. This CDR3 is 17 amino acids long. CDR1 ENHRY and CDR2 SYGVKD come from the germline V gene.

The V and J genes are TRBV30 and TRBJ2-2; D not certain. CDR1 GTSNPN and CDR2 SVGIG come from the germline V gene (reference sequence). V lost 8 bases, J lost 0 bases, and 13 bases lay in between. This CDR3 has 14 residues. In DNA, the CDR3 is TGTGCCGGTGACCGCGGCCCGAACACCGGGGAGCTGTTTTTT. Translation: CAGDRGPNTGELFF.

The CDR3 loop reads CASSERGLGEAFF. The DNA for the CDR3 is TGTGCCAGCAGTGAACGTGGGCTGGGTGAAGCTTTCTTT. The chain links TRBV25-1 to TRBJ1-1, with D uncertain. V was shortened by 2 bases and J by 7 bases, with 11 bases between the two germline ends. Per germline, CDR1 MGHDK and CDR2 SYGVNS. The length of the CDR3 is 13 residues.

CDR3 nucleotide sequence: TGCGCCAGCAGCTTGGAGGGTGGGGCGACTTTTTACTACGAGCAGTACTTC. Encoded protein: CASSLEGGATFYYEQYF. This chain uses TRBV5-1 with TRBJ2-7; D is perhaps TRBD1 (5 bases). Between the trimmed V and J ends, which lost 0 bases and 3 bases, there was a span of 19 bases. The CDR3 spans 17 residues. Germline CDR1 reads SGHRS; CDR2 reads YFSETQ.

V is TRBV5-1 and J is TRBJ2-5, with D unclear. In germline, CDR1 is SGHRS, CDR2 YFSETQ. V was clipped by 0 bases and J by 5 bases, with 20 bases between them. The length of the CDR3 is 17 residues. CDR3 sequence (DNA): TGCGCCAGCAGCTTGGCCTCGGCCCTATTATCCAGGGAGACCCAGTACTTC. Its translation is CASSLASALLSRETQYF.

This rearrangement joins TRBV6-2 or TRBV6-3 to TRBJ2-3; 8 nucleotides align to TRBD2. This CDR3 spans 12 amino acids. The germline gives CDR1 MNHEY, CDR2 SVGEGT. V lost 5 bases to trimming and J lost 6 bases; unmatched junction nucleotides: 1. CDR3 amino acids: CASSRLADTQYF. CDR3 sequence (DNA): TGTGCCAGCAGTCGACTAGCGGATACGCAGTATTTT.

The CDR3, as DNA: TGCGCCAGCAGCTTGGGCCCCAGGGACGAGCAGTACTTC. It is translated as CASSLGPRDEQYF. The V gene is TRBV5-1, the J gene TRBJ2-7; a possible D gene is TRBD1 (5 bases). Trimming pared 0 bases from V and 5 bases from J, leaving 9 bases between. The CDR3 consists of 13 residues. Germline V gene sequence: CDR1 SGHRS, CDR2 YFSETQ.

The table lists this clone with a few counts. The rearrangement uses TRBV6-6 and TRBJ2-7, with D possibly being TRBD1 (7 bases). Deletions cut 7 bases from V and 0 bases from J, with 16 bases between. The V gene's germline CDR1 is MNHNY and CDR2 SVGAGI (reference sequence). The CDR3 has 15 amino acids. The CDR3 DNA is TGTGCCAGCAACAGGGGAGGAGGGGGCTCCTACGAGCAGTACTTC. This sequence encodes CASNRGGGGSYEQYF.

About this clone itself: The junction departs from germline at one end; a sequencing error may be responsible. In DNA form, the CDR3 reads TGTGCCGAGCGGGACGTGGGCTTC. It yields the protein CAERDVGF. The chain carries TRBV10-3 and TRBJ2-7; TRBD2 matches 7 bases. The CDR3 is 8 residues long. Germline V gene lookup returns CDR1 ENHRY and CDR2 SYGVKD.

The CDR3 region is CASSQARGFDEQYF. As DNA, the CDR3 is TGTGCCAGCAGCCAAGCCCGGGGATTCGACGAGCAGTACTTC. The chain uses TRBV3-1 (or the pseudogene TRBV3-2) and TRBJ2-7; D is perhaps TRBD2 (5 bases). The CDR3 totals 14 residues. Germline V gives CDR1 LGHDT, CDR2 YNNKEL (reference sequence). V was cut by 1 base and J by 5 bases, with 12 bases left in between.

The CDR3 protein is CASSGAGLEKLFF. CDR3 nucleotide sequence: TGTGCCAGCAGTGGCGCAGGGCTCGAAAAACTGTTTTTT. The rearrangement joins TRBV2 to TRBJ1-4; D possibly corresponds to TRBD1 (5 bases). There are 13 residues in the CDR3. CDR1 SNHLY and CDR2 FYNNEI come from the germline V gene. V was pared by 4 bases and J by 8 bases, with 11 bases between.

The rearrangement joins TRBV19 to TRBJ2-5; maybe TRBD2 (5 bases). V lost 3 bases to trimming and J lost 5 bases, with 16 bases between them. CDR3 length: 15 residues. Germline CDR1 is LNHDA and CDR2 is SQIVND (reference sequence). The CDR3 sequence: CASSMGARLGETQYF. CDR3 nucleotides: TGTGCCAGTAGTATGGGAGCCCGATTGGGGGAGACCCAGTACTTC.

The rearrangement joins TRBV18 to TRBJ2-7; possibly TRBD2 for D (5 bases). The CDR3 is 15 residues long. Trimming left V 3 bases short and J 0 bases short, with 12 bases between. Germline lookup yields CDR1 KGHSH and CDR2 LQKENI. The CDR3 DNA reads as TGTGCCAGCTCACCCCCTGAGGGTCCCTCCTACGAGCAGTACTTC. Translation gives CASSPPEGPSYEQYF. The full variable domain, its missing parts supplied by reference TRBV18 and TRBJ2-7, is NAGVMQNPRHLVRRRGQEARLRCSPMKGHSHVYWYRQLPEEGLKFMVYLQKENIIDESGMPKERFSAEFPKEGPSILRIQQVVRGDSAAYFCASSPPEGPSYEQYFGPGTRLTVT.

The J gene is TRBJ2-7, the V gene TRBV4-2; 8 bases line up with TRBD2. From germline, CDR1 is LGHNA and CDR2 YNFKEQ. CDR3 length: 15 residues. The V gene end was trimmed by 0 bases and the J gene end by 4 bases; junction bases not matched to a gene: 5. The CDR3 protein is CASSQEAGVSYEQYF. As DNA, the CDR3 is TGTGCCAGCAGCCAAGAAGCGGGGGTTAGTTACGAGCAGTACTTC.

V is TRBV5-1 and J is TRBJ1-1; D is possibly TRBD1 (5 bases). V was clipped by 5 bases and J by 4 bases, with 18 bases between them. The CDR3 spans 15 residues. Germline assignment: CDR1 SGHRS and CDR2 YFSETQ. The DNA for the CDR3 is TGCGCCAGCAGAACCGAGGGGCGGGGAGGCACTGAAGCTTTCTTT. Translating it yields CASRTEGRGGTEAFF.

CDR3 nucleotide sequence: TGTGCCAGCAGTGAAGACAGGGGTAATTCACCCCTCCACTTT. Translation: CASSEDRGNSPLHF. The chain has TRBV6-1 and TRBJ1-6; 7 bases map to TRBD1. Trimming cost V 1 base and J 6 bases; bases outside gene matches: 0. The CDR3 has 14 residues. Germline V gene data show CDR1 as MNHNS and CDR2 as SASEGT.

V is TRBV27 and J is TRBJ1-6; tentatively, D is TRBD1 (5 bases). There are 15 residues in the CDR3. Trimming shortened V by 4 bases and J by 9 bases, and 16 bases separated the two germline ends. CDR1 and CDR2 from the germline V gene are MNHEY and SMNVEV (reference sequence). The CDR3: CASSSRQREGSPLHF. For the CDR3, the DNA is TGTGCCAGCAGTTCGCGACAGCGAGAAGGTTCACCCCTCCACTTT.

The chain links TRBV27 to TRBJ2-2, with D possibly matching TRBD1 (6 bases). With 6 bases removed from V and 1 base from J, the gap between germline ends came to 12 bases. The CDR3 covers 15 residues. CDR1 and CDR2 (germline): MNHEY, SMNVEV (reference sequence). The CDR3 coding sequence is TGTGCCAGCAGGCTAGACAGGTTGAACACCGGGGAGCTGTTTTTT. Its protein product is CASRLDRLNTGELFF.

V usage is TRBV9 and J usage is TRBJ1-4; tentative D call: TRBD1 (6 bases). Germline V gene lookup returns CDR1 SGDLS and CDR2 YYNGEE. The CDR3 is made up of 16 amino acids. V lost 0 bases and J 1 base, leaving 10 bases between the germline ends. CDR3 sequence (DNA): TGTGCCAGCAGCGTAGGACAGGCTTTAACTAATGAAAAACTGTTTTTT. Protein sequence: CASSVGQALTNEKLFF.

J is TRBJ2-7 and V is TRBV4-1, with 10 bases aligning to TRBD1. Looked up from germline, CDR1 is MGHRA and CDR2 is YSYEKL. The CDR3 is made up of 15 amino acids. With V trimmed by 3 bases and J by 4 bases, 6 bases remained unmatched. CDR3 in amino acids: CASSQEDRGRYEQYF. The CDR3 bases are TGCGCCAGCAGCCAGGAAGACAGGGGGCGGTACGAGCAGTACTTC.

V usage is TRBV9 and J usage is TRBJ2-3; 9 bases line up with TRBD2. The CDR3 is 16 residues long. The junction had 6 bases not matched to a gene; V was cut back by 3 bases and J by 1 base. The germline V gene encodes CDR1 SGDLS and CDR2 YYNGEE. The CDR3 region is CASSAQVAGGTDTQYF. CDR3 nucleotides: TGTGCCAGCAGCGCCCAGGTAGCGGGGGGCACAGATACGCAGTATTTT.

The V call is TRBV27, the J call TRBJ2-1; 9 bases map to TRBD2. The V gene's germline CDR1 is MNHEY and CDR2 SMNVEV (reference sequence). The CDR3 contains 15 residues. Unmatched junction bases numbered 5, after V lost 5 bases and J lost 3 bases. CDR3 coding DNA: TGTGCCAGCAGTCGTACTAGCGGGTACTACAATGAGCAGTTCTTC. Translating it yields CASSRTSGYYNEQFF.